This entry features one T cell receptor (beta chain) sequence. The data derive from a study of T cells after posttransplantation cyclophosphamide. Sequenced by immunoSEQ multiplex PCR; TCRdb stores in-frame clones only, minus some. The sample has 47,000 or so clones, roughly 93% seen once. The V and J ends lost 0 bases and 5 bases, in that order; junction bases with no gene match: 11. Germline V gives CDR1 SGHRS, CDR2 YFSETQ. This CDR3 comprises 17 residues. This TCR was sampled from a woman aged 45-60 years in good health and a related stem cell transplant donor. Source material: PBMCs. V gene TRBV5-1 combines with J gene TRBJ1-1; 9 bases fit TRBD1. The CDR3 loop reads CASSLDGTGPGGTEAFF. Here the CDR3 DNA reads TGCGCCAGCAGCTTGGATGGGACAGGGCCTGGGGGAACTGAAGCTTTCTTT.